The TCR beta chain described here comes from a study of blood T cell repertoires in COVID-19. Study-level background: Acute-phase and convalescent COVID-19 samples originated in the United States, Italy and Spain. PBMCs, B-cell-depleted T cells, or T cells provided the cDNA or gDNA that made up the material.

Germline lookup yields CDR1 SGDLS and CDR2 YYNGEE. V shed 3 bases and J shed 4 bases, with 13 bases lying between them. The CDR3 has 14 amino acids. Participants were aged about 18 to 100 years from around 24 US areas. In the original analysis: How many nucleated cells were present was estimated from reference gene primer amplification. The protocol was immunoSEQ multiplex PCR, while the TCRdb copy is restricted to in-frame clones and leaves out a portion. The V and J calls and clone size were taken over from that table, and D and trimming were inferred from the DNA. The sample includes roughly 250,000 clones, under 95% of them seen just once.

The chain has TRBV9 and TRBJ1-2; D gene unclear. This TCR was sampled from a woman in her forties with acute COVID-19. The material sequenced was PBMCs or T cells enriched from blood (not recorded which). In DNA form, the CDR3 reads TGTGCCAGCAGCGCCGCTCGGGAGTCCTATGGCTACACCTTC. Translated: CASSAARESYGYTF.